This T cell receptor (beta chain) was sequenced for a study of T cell responses to AZD1222 COVID-19 vaccine. The germline V gene encodes CDR1 MDHEN and CDR2 SYDVKM. Trimming pared 4 bases from V and 0 bases from J, leaving 9 bases between. This CDR3 spans 14 amino acids. The method was immunoSEQ multiplex PCR; TCRdb's version includes in-frame clones alone and lacks a portion of them. This table has roughly 120,000 clones, 80% to 90% appearing once. The chain couples TRBV28 to TRBJ1-2, with unresolved D. This TCR was recovered from an adult in good health. The starting material was peripheral blood, obtained on day 0 of AZD1222 vaccination. The CDR3 reads CASSSPAANYGYTF. DNA for the CDR3: TGTGCCAGCAGTTCCCCCGCAGCTAACTATGGCTACACCTTC.